This note documents a single TCR beta chain sequence. This sample was taken from a study of shared clonotypes between healthy human individuals. CDR3 length: 15 residues. Per the germline V gene, CDR1 is MGHRA and CDR2 is YSYEKL. The junction had 8 bases not matched to a gene; V was cut back by 2 bases and J by 5 bases. CD45RO-negative CD8 cells positively selected for CCR7 made up the naive population, which excluded terminally differentiated effector memory CD45RA+ cells. The method was immunoSEQ multiplex PCR; TCRdb's version includes in-frame clones alone and lacks a portion of them. The table includes roughly 590,000 clones, 95% to 96% detected once.

The chain carries TRBV4-1 and TRBJ2-5; 7 nucleotides line up with TRBD2. This TCR was recovered from a woman younger than 45 in good health. Sequencing was carried out using naive CD8+ T cells sorted from blood. The CDR3 DNA reads as TGCGCCAGCAGCCAACGGGAGGTGGGTGGGGAGACCCAGTACTTC. Translated, it gives CASSQREVGGETQYF.